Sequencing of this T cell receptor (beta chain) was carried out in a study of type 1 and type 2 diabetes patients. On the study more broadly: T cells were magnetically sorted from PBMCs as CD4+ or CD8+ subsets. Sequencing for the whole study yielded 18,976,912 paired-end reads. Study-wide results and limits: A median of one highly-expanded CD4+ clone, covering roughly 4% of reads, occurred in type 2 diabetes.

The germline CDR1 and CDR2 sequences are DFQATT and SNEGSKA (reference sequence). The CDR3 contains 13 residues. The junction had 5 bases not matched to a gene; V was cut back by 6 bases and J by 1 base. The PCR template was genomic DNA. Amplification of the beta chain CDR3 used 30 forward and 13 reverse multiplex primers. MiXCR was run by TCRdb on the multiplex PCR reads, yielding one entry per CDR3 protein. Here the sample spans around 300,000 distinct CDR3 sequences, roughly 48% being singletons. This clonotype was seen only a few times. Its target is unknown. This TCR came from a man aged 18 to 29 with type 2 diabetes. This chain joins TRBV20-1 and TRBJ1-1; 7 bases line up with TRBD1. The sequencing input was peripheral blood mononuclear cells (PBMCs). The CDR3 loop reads CSAPGQPNTEAFF. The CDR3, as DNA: TGCAGTGCCCCGGGACAGCCGAACACTGAAGCTTTCTTT.